Listed below are T cell receptor beta chains from one sample, sequenced in a study of blood T cells in healthy people across ages. TCRdb re-analysed the 5' RACE reads in MiXCR, keeping a single row per CDR3 protein. The data show around 800,000 distinct CDR3 sequences, roughly 50% seen once. Sample: blood. The source is a man older than 75 in good health. Each CDR3 is given with its conserved first and last residue. The order of the fields is clone size, J gene, CDR3 length, V gene, D gene, CDR3 DNA, CDR3 protein. The D gene is left open where the match is weak. A clone size is listed for some rows: how often the clone was seen (once, few, many), or a class if it is expanded.

>-|TRBJ2-1|18|TRBV4-1|TRBD2
TGCGCCAGCAGTGAGCCGTCGGGTAGACTAGCGCCTAACAATGAGCAGTTCTTC
CASSEPSGRLAPNNEQFF
>-|TRBJ2-1|11|TRBV29-1|TRBD1
TGCAGCGTTGAAACCAGGGGGAAGGGGTTCTTC
CSVETRGKGFF
>few|TRBJ1-2|14|TRBV29-1|-
TGCAGCGTCGAGAGACCGGGACTCAACTATGGCTACACCTTC
CSVERPGLNYGYTF
>-|TRBJ2-2|17|TRBV2|TRBD2
TGTGCCAGCAGAAGCGGGACGGGTCGGTCGAACACCGGGGAGCTGTTTTTT
CASRSGTGRSNTGELFF
>-|TRBJ2-1|15|TRBV5-1|TRBD2
TGCGCCAGCAGCTCCCGAGGACTAGCGGTCAATGAGCAGTTCTTC
CASSSRGLAVNEQFF
>-|TRBJ2-1|14|TRBV5-1|TRBD1
TGCGCCAGCAGCTCCGGGACAGGGGGCTATGAGCAGTTCTTC
CASSSGTGGYEQFF
>few|TRBJ2-1|14|TRBV5-1|TRBD2
TGCGCCAGCAGCGTTAGACTAGCTCGTCATGAGCAGTTCTTC
CASSVRLARHEQFF
>-|TRBJ2-5|15|TRBV9|-
TGTGCCAGCACTAGAGGGGGGGCCTTCTACAATGAGCAGTACTTC
CASTRGGAFYNEQYF
>-|TRBJ2-7|13|TRBV21-1|-
TGTGCCAGCACCTACCCAGGCGGGCTTCGGCAGTACTTC
CASTYPGGLRQYF
>-|TRBJ1-1|15|TRBV6-1|-
TGTGCCAGCACCCTGAAACAGGGTTTTTACACTGAAGCTTTCTTT
CASTLKQGFYTEAFF
>-|TRBJ2-1|14|TRBV7-9|-
TGTGCCAGCAGCTTAGGGCAGAGTGACAATGAGCAGTTCTTC
CASSLGQSDNEQFF
>-|TRBJ2-7|13|TRBV20-1|TRBD1
TGCAGTGCTAGGGGGGACAGGGGGCGTGAGCAGTACTTC
CSARGDRGREQYF
>once|TRBJ1-1|15|TRBV27|-
TGTGCCAGCAGCCAGGGGAGTATCATGAACACTGAAGCTTTCTTT
CASSQGSIMNTEAFF
>-|TRBJ2-2|16|TRBV7-9|-
TGTGCCAGCAGGAGACAGGGACTAACGAACACCGGGGAGCTGTTTTTT
CASRRQGLTNTGELFF
>many|TRBJ1-1|14|TRBV7-2|-
TGTGCCAGCAGCTTAGAGCGACGGAGGACTGAAGCTTTCTTT
CASSLERRRTEAFF
>-|TRBJ2-5|15|TRBV10-3|TRBD2
TGTGCCATCAGTGATAGCGGGCAAAGGAGCGATGAGCAGTACTTC
CAISDSGQRSDEQYF
>-|TRBJ1-2|12|TRBV27|-
TGTGCCAGCAGTGTGACCGGTTCCGGCTACACCTTC
CASSVTGSGYTF
>-|TRBJ2-1|15|TRBV27|TRBD2
TGTGCCAGCAGTTTTACTAGCGGAGTCGGGGATGAGCAGTTCTTC
CASSFTSGVGDEQFF
>-|TRBJ2-5|15|TRBV7-2|TRBD2
TGTGCCAGCAGCTTATCTAGCGGGAGGCACAATGAGCAGTACTTC
CASSLSSGRHNEQYF
>-|TRBJ2-3|13|TRBV19|-
TGTGCCAGTAGTGTGCTAGGCACAGATACGCAGTATTTT
CASSVLGTDTQYF
>once|TRBJ2-3|16|TRBV27|TRBD2
TGTGCCAGCAGACGACTAGCGGGAGGTGCTGCAGATACGCAGTATTTT
CASRRLAGGAADTQYF
>many|TRBJ2-7|12|TRBV29-1|TRBD2
TGCAGCGTTGTAGGGACTAGCGGGGCGCAGTACTTC
CSVVGTSGAQYF
>-|TRBJ2-7|13|TRBV12-3/TRBV12-4|-
TGTGCCAGCAGGTACGGGACTGCCTACGAGCAGTACTTC
CASRYGTAYEQYF
>-|TRBJ2-1|15|TRBV20-1|TRBD2
TGCAGTGCTAGTGATCGCAGGGCGGGGGGCAATGAGCAGTTCTTC
CSASDRRAGGNEQFF
>few|TRBJ1-1|10|TRBV6-6|-
TGTGCCAGTGCTAATGAACTAGCTTTCTTT
CASANELAFF
>few|TRBJ1-2|11|TRBV29-1|-
TGCAGCGTTGTAGCGGTTTATGGCTACACCTTC
CSVVAVYGYTF
>-|TRBJ1-1|15|TRBV28|TRBD1
TGTGCCAGCAGTCCCAGACAGGGGGCGCGAACTGAAGCTTTCTTT
CASSPRQGARTEAFF
>-|TRBJ2-7|13|TRBV27|-
TGTGCCAGCAGTTTAGGGGGAAACTACGGGCAGTACTTC
CASSLGGNYGQYF
>-|TRBJ1-1|14|TRBV20-1|-
TGCAGTGCCACCCTGACGGCAATGAACACTGAAGCTTTCTTT
CSATLTAMNTEAFF
>-|TRBJ2-7|14|TRBV6-6|-
TGTGCCAGCAGTTACTCGATCTTTGGGGCCGAGCAGTACTTC
CASSYSIFGAEQYF
>-|TRBJ1-4|13|TRBV12-3/TRBV12-4|-
TGTGCCAGCACTGACCCGGGGAATGAAAAACTGTTTTTT
CASTDPGNEKLFF
>-|TRBJ2-7|13|TRBV29-1|TRBD2
TGCAGCGTGGCGCTGGGACTAGCGGACGAGCAGTACTTC
CSVALGLADEQYF
>-|TRBJ1-1|11|TRBV9|-
TGTGCCAGCAGCGTAGTCAGGGAAGCTTTCTTT
CASSVVREAFF
>few|TRBJ2-1|15|TRBV28|TRBD1
TGTGCCAGCAGTCCGGACAGGGGCTTACACAATGAGCAGTTCTTC
CASSPDRGLHNEQFF
>-|TRBJ2-1|14|TRBV20-1|TRBD1
TGCAGTGCGTACGAACCGGGACAGGGCGATGAGCAGTTCTTC
CSAYEPGQGDEQFF
>-|TRBJ2-2|12|TRBV24-1|-
TGTGCCACCACCGGGAGCACCGGGGAGCTGTTTTTT
CATTGSTGELFF
>-|TRBJ2-1|13|TRBV27|-
TGTGCCAGCAGTTCCCGAGATAGGAATGAGCAGTTCTTC
CASSSRDRNEQFF
>-|TRBJ2-1|16|TRBV4-1|-
TGCGCCAGCAGCCAAGATAAGGGGGCGGGGGGCAATGAGCAGTTCTTC
CASSQDKGAGGNEQFF
>-|TRBJ1-2|14|TRBV10-3|-
TGTGCCATCAGTGCGGGAAATATGAACTATGGCTACACCTTC
CAISAGNMNYGYTF
>-|TRBJ2-1|14|TRBV28|TRBD2
TGTGCCAGCAGTTTCCTAGCGGGAGCCAATGAGCAGTTCTTC
CASSFLAGANEQFF
>-|TRBJ2-2|13|TRBV6-2/TRBV6-3|-
TGTGCCAGCGACACCCGTTCCACCGGGGAGCTGTTTTTT
CASDTRSTGELFF
>-|TRBJ2-5|15|TRBV7-3|-
TGTGCCAGCAGCCGAGGTCGGGCCGGACAAGAGACCCAGTACTTC
CASSRGRAGQETQYF
>few|TRBJ2-7|16|TRBV5-4|TRBD2
TGTGCCAGCAGCTGGTCTGGGCTAGCGGGAACCTACGAGCAGTACTTC
CASSWSGLAGTYEQYF
>-|TRBJ2-7|14|TRBV5-6|-
TGTGCCAGCAGCTTGGGCGAGGGGGCCTACGAGCAGTACTTC
CASSLGEGAYEQYF
>-|TRBJ2-3|17|TRBV19|TRBD2
TGTGCCAGTAGTATTGGCCTAGCGGGAGCCTTATCGGGAGACGCGTATTTT
CASSIGLAGALSGDAYF
>few|TRBJ2-5|15|TRBV29-1|-
TGCAGCGCCGACCGGTCGGGCAGGGCCCAAGAGACCCAGTACTTC
CSADRSGRAQETQYF
>-|TRBJ1-2|15|TRBV3-1|-
TGTGCCAGCAGCCAAGAAAGCTTGGGGGGGGGTGGCTACACCTTC
CASSQESLGGGGYTF
>-|TRBJ1-1|14|TRBV28|-
TGTGCCAGCAGTGCGAGACAGTCGAACACTGAAGCTTTCTTT
CASSARQSNTEAFF